The 5 T cell receptor beta chains in this list originate from one sample, sequenced in a study of CD8 T cells in Susac syndrome. Random hexamers were used to reverse transcribe about 0.45 to 1 ug of RNA. TCRdb independently ran MiXCR on the immunoSEQ multiplex PCR reads; one entry per CDR3 protein. Here the sample spans roughly 89,000 distinct CDR3 sequences, roughly 95% being singletons. The sample comprised CD8+ T cells from PBMCs. Receptors were obtained from a human donor with Susac syndrome.

The table lists this clonotype with a count of one. The chain links TRBV5-1 to TRBJ2-1; 14 nucleotides agree with TRBD2. CDR3 length: 16 amino acids. Per germline, CDR1 SGHRS and CDR2 YFSETQ. V dropped 4 bases and J dropped 6; count of bases not matched to a gene: 6. The CDR3 bases are TGCGCCAGCAGCCCAGGGACTAGCGGGGGCCCCAATGAGCAGTTCTTC. Protein sequence: CASSPGTSGGPNEQFF.

This chain joins TRBV18 and TRBJ2-7; D perhaps matches TRBD2 (7 bases). V lost 0 bases to trimming and J lost 1 base, with 16 bases between them. Germline loops: CDR1 KGHSH, CDR2 LQKENI. The CDR3 has 17 amino acids. The CDR3 is CASSPPIGGLGSYEQYF. CDR3 nucleotide sequence: TGTGCCAGCTCACCACCCATCGGGGGGCTTGGGTCCTACGAGCAGTACTTC.

The CDR3 sequence: CSARDLEGRLSGNTIYF. The CDR3, as DNA: TGCAGTGCTAGAGATCTTGAAGGGCGACTCTCTGGAAACACCATATATTTT. J is TRBJ1-3 and V is TRBV20-1; D gene uncertain. Trimming stripped 0 bases from V and 0 bases from J, with 15 bases between. This CDR3 has 17 amino acids. Germline V gene lookup returns CDR1 DFQATT and CDR2 SNEGSKA (reference sequence).

This sequence joins TRBV7-2 and TRBJ2-7, with 12 bases lining up with TRBD1. This CDR3 is 15 amino acids long. V was pared by 3 bases and J by 6 bases, with 6 bases of the junction left unmatched. Germline assignment: CDR1 SGHTA and CDR2 FQGNSA. The CDR3 protein is CASSFSGQGAGEQYF. In DNA form, the CDR3 reads TGTGCCAGCAGCTTTTCGGGACAGGGGGCGGGCGAGCAGTACTTC.

This chain uses TRBV4-1 with TRBJ2-5; D gene ambiguous. CDR3 size: 16 residues. CDR1 is MGHRA, CDR2 YSYEKL, per germline. The V and J ends lost 0 bases and 5 bases respectively, with 16 bases between them. CDR3 sequence: CASSQDASDRTETQYF. The CDR3 DNA is TGCGCCAGCAGCCAAGATGCGTCAGATCGGACGGAGACCCAGTACTTC.